This T cell receptor beta chain was sequenced for a study of beta chain features in type 1 diabetes. Looking at the study overall: Regarding age, gender and cell yields, patients proved similar to healthy donors.

Germline V gives CDR1 ENHRY, CDR2 SYGVKD. This CDR3 comprises 13 residues. V was clipped by 8 bases and J by 3 bases; unmatched bases: 4. Findings and limits, study-wide: Shortening that was moderate but significant affected the TCRB CDR3s of Type 1 diabetes patients in all four CD4+ subsets. Reads derived from cDNA could over-represent cells showing high TCR expression. A closer apparent resemblance between naive, central memory and Treg TCRB repertoires was seen in patients than in healthy donors.

In the case of this clone: Its target is unknown.

The study reverse transcribed the entire isolated RNA, so it sequenced expressed TCRB transcripts. TCRdb's copy holds only in-frame clones and misses some; the assay was immunoSEQ multiplex PCR. This table holds roughly 150,000 clones, roughly 11% found once. The chain combines TRBV10-3 with TRBJ2-7; 10 nucleotides line up with TRBD2. This TCR derives from a young man in good health. Sequencing was carried out using central memory CD4+ T cells from blood. The CDR3 spells CAIGGTSDYEQYF. The CDR3 nucleotides read TGTGCCATCGGGGGGACTAGCGACTACGAGCAGTACTTC.